Detailed here is one T cell receptor beta chain. This entry is derived from a study of blood T cell repertoires in COVID-19. Across the whole study: Sources were T cells, B-cell-depleted T cells, or PBMCs; the material itself was cDNA or gDNA.

TCRdb's copy holds only in-frame clones and misses some; the assay was immunoSEQ multiplex PCR. The table includes 190,000 or so clones, 65% to 90% detected once. Individuals aged about 18 to 90 years were recruited from about two dozen US areas. Germline V gene lookup returns CDR1 LNHNV and CDR2 YYDKDF (reference sequence). The V gene end was trimmed by 1 base and the J gene end by 2 bases; junction bases not matched to a gene: 7. The CDR3 runs to 16 residues. The sequence came from a woman between 25 and 40 years old who had been exposed to COVID-19. The specimen sequenced was PBMCs or T cells enriched from blood (not recorded which). The genes are TRBV15 and TRBJ2-7; 8 bases map to TRBD1. CDR3 sequence: CATSRGTGKDTYEQYF. The CDR3, as DNA: TGTGCCACCAGCAGAGGGACAGGGAAAGATACCTACGAGCAGTACTTC.